This is a list of T cell receptor beta chains from one sample in a study of blood T cell repertoires in COVID-19. Assay: immunoSEQ multiplex PCR; the TCRdb copy retains only in-frame clones and omits some. In the table there are over 85,000 clones, around 87% of which are singletons. The sequencing sample was made of peripheral blood. Receptors were obtained from a human donor with acute or convalescent COVID-19. The donor label of this sample is uncertain. The CDR3 runs from the conserved cysteine through the conserved F or W. Fields, in order: clone size, V gene, J gene, D gene, CDR3 DNA, CDR3 protein. The D gene is left open where the match is weak. The size of a clone is reported for some rows only, either as once, few or many, or as a class for expanded clones.

>.|TRBV20-1|TRBJ2-4|TRBD2
TGCAGTCTCGGGGGGGCGTACATTCAGTACTTC
CSLGGAYIQYF
>.|TRBV6-6|TRBJ1-1|.
TGTGCCAGCAGTTACAACTACAGGGAAGAAGCTTTCTTT
CASSYNYREEAFF
>.|TRBV6-4|TRBJ2-1|TRBD1
TGTGCCAGCGCCCCGGACAGGGTGGGCAATGAGCAGTTCTTC
CASAPDRVGNEQFF
>.|TRBV9|TRBJ2-3|TRBD1
TGTGCCAGCAGCCAAACAGGGGCTCGACCAGATACGCAGTATTTT
CASSQTGARPDTQYF
>.|TRBV19|TRBJ2-3|.
TGTGCCAGTAGTATAGACCTACTAGGCGCCAGCCAGACCACAGATACGCAGTATTTT
CASSIDLLGASQTTDTQYF
>.|TRBV6-5|TRBJ2-1|.
TGTGCCAGCAGCTTAGAGGGGGTGCTCTACAATGAGCAGTTCTTC
CASSLEGVLYNEQFF
>.|TRBV5-1|TRBJ2-7|TRBD1
TGCGCCAGCAGCTTGGGACAGGGGGCTTACGAGCAGTACTTC
CASSLGQGAYEQYF
>.|TRBV9|TRBJ1-1|TRBD1
TGTGCCAGCAGCTTTACAGGGGACACTGAAGCTTTCTTT
CASSFTGDTEAFF
>.|TRBV2|TRBJ2-7|TRBD1
TGTGCCAGCAGTACCGGGACAGGGGGTTTCTACGAGCAGTACTTC
CASSTGTGGFYEQYF
>.|TRBV5-1|TRBJ1-5|.
TGCGCCAGCAGCTTGGCTGGGCAGGGCGTACAGCCCCAGCATTTT
CASSLAGQGVQPQHF
>.|TRBV3-1/TRBV3-2|TRBJ2-7|TRBD2
TGTGCCAGCAGCCGGGGCCTAGCGGGGGCCGAGCAGTACTTC
CASSRGLAGAEQYF
>.|TRBV9|TRBJ1-4|.
TGTGCCAGCAGCATAGGACAGCGTTCTGAAAAACTGTTTTTT
CASSIGQRSEKLFF
>once|TRBV5-1|TRBJ2-7|.
TGCGCCAGCAGCCCCGGACGGGGTGAGCAGTACTTC
CASSPGRGEQYF
>.|TRBV18|TRBJ2-7|.
TGTGCCAGCTCACCCTCGACAGGAGTCGAGCAGTACTTC
CASSPSTGVEQYF
>.|TRBV6-5|TRBJ1-4|TRBD1
TGTGCCAGCAGCCAGGGACAGGGTAATGAAAAACTGTTTTTT
CASSQGQGNEKLFF
>.|TRBV19|TRBJ1-1|.
TGTGCCAGTAGTATAGATCTATACCGAGGAGGCTCGGGAACTGAAGCTTTCTTT
CASSIDLYRGGSGTEAFF
>once|TRBV12-3/TRBV12-4|TRBJ1-2|.
TGTGCCAGCAGTTTACGACAGCCCTATGGCTACACCTTC
CASSLRQPYGYTF
>.|TRBV3-1/TRBV3-2|TRBJ2-4|.
TGTGCCAGCAGCTACCATTGGGGGGGCAACTTCACCTTAGCCAAAAACATTCAGTACTTC
CASSYHWGGNFTLAKNIQYF
>once|TRBV27|TRBJ1-5|.
TGTGCCAGCAGTTTTAACAGTTTCCAGCCCCAGCATTTT
CASSFNSFQPQHF
>.|TRBV2|TRBJ1-1|TRBD1
TGTGCCAGCAGAGACAGGGCTATGAACACTGAAGCTTTCTTT
CASRDRAMNTEAFF